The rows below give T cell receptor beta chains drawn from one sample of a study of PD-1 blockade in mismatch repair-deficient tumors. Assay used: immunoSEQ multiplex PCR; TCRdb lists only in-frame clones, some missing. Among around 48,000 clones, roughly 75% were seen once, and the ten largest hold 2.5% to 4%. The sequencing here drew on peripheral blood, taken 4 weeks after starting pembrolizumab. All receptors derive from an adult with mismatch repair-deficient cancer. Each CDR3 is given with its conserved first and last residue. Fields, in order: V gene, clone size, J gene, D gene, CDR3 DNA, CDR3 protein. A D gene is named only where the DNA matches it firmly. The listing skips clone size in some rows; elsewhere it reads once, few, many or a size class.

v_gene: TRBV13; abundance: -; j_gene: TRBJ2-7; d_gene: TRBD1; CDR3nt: TGTGCCAGCAGCACTAGGGCAACAGGGGGAAACGAGCAGTACTTC; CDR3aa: CASSTRATGGNEQYF
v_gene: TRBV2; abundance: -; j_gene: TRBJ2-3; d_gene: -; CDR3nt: TGTGCCAGCACCAGAGCGTTATCGCAGTATTTT; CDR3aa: CASTRALSQYF
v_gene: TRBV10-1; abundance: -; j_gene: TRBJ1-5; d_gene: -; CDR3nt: TGCGCCAGCAGTGGGTACAGGGCCAATCAGCCCCAGCATTTT; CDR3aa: CASSGYRANQPQHF
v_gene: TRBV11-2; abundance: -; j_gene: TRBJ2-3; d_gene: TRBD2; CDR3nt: TGTGCCAGCAGCTTACGACTAGCGGGAGGGATGGTTACGCAGTATTTT; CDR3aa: CASSLRLAGGMVTQYF
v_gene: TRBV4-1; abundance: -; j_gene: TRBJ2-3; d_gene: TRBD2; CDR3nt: TGCGCCAGCAGCCAAGATTACGGACTAGCGGGAGGGGCAGATACGCAGTATTTT; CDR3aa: CASSQDYGLAGGADTQYF
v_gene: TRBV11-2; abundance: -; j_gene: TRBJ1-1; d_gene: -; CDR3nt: TGTGCCAGCAGCCCCCCTAATCCAGGGGCGCTAAATGAAGCTTTCTTT; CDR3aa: CASSPPNPGALNEAFF
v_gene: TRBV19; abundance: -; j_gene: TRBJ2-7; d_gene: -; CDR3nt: TGTGCCAGTAGTACCCTGGCTGCCTCCTACGAGCAGTACTTC; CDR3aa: CASSTLAASYEQYF
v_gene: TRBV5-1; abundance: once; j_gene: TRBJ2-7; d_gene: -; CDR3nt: TGCGCCAGCAGCTTGCCTACGGACAGCTACGAGCAGTACTTC; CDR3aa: CASSLPTDSYEQYF
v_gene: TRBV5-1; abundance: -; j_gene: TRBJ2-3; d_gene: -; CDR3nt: TGCGCCAGCAGGAGGGGGGGTACAGATACGCAGTATTTT; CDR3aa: CASRRGGTDTQYF
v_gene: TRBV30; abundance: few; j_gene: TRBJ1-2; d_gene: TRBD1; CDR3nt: TGTGCCTGGGGTGGACAGGGCTATGGCTACACCTTC; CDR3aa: CAWGGQGYGYTF
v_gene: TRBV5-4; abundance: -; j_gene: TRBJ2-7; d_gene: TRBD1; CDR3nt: TGTGCCAGCACCGCTCTGGACAGGGATTACGAGCAGTACTTC; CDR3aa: CASTALDRDYEQYF
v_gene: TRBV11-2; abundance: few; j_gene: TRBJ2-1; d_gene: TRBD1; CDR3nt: TGTGCCAGCAGCTCCAGCGACGGACAGGGGGATTGGAATGAGCAGTTCTTC; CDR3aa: CASSSSDGQGDWNEQFF
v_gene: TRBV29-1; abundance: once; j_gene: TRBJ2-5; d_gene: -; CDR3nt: TGCAGCGTTGTCTTAGGGGTAGATCGGGGAGAGACCCAGTACTTC; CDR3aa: CSVVLGVDRGETQYF
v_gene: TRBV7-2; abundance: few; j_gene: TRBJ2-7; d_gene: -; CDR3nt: TGTGCCAGCAGCCTTGACTGGTACGAGCAGTACTTC; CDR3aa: CASSLDWYEQYF
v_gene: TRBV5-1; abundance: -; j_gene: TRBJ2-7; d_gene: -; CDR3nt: TGCGCCAGCAGCAAGGACACCTCGGGGGACTACGAGCAGTACTTC; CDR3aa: CASSKDTSGDYEQYF
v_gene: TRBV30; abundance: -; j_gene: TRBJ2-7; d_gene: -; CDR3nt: TGTGCCTGGAGTAAAAACTACGAGCAGTACTTC; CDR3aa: CAWSKNYEQYF
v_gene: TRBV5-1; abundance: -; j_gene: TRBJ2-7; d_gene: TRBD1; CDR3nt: TGCGCCAGCAGGCCCCAGGGACAGTCCTACGAGCAGTACTTC; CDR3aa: CASRPQGQSYEQYF
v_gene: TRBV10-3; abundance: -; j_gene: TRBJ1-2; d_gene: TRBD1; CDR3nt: TGTGCCATTACGGACAGGGTAGGTCGTGACTATGGCTACACCTTC; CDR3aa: CAITDRVGRDYGYTF
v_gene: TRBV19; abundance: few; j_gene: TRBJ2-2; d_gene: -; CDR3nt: TGTGCCAGTAGTATCTGGGGGTTGGGCGGGGAGCTGTTTTTT; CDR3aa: CASSIWGLGGELFF
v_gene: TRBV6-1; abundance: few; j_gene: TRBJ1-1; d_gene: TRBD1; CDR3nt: TGTGCCAGCAGACTAACAGGGGGGGACACTGAAGCTTTCTTT; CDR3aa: CASRLTGGDTEAFF